This T cell receptor (beta chain) derives from a study of long-term antiretroviral therapy in people with HIV. Findings of the study overall: Spans of CDR3 length were tighter for HIV repertoires than for controls. Pre-ART clonal expansion yielded clones that dominated the repertoire at all time points. Transplant-donor-level diversity was not reached after ART, though diversity increased.

Germline V lookup: CDR1 SGHDT, CDR2 YYEEEE. The CDR3 spans 16 residues. V trimming: 4 bases; J trimming: 4 bases; junction bases outside the gene matches: 5. The assay, immunoSEQ v3.0, was run at survey level. Per-sample TRB depth target: about 35,000-55,000 T-cell genomes. The table came from immunoSEQ multiplex PCR; TCRdb's copy has only in-frame clones and leaves some out. The repertoire holds some 35,000 clones, with roughly 80% as singletons. Remarks on this clone: Its matching antigen is unknown.

Sequencing was performed on unsorted PBMCs, taken 0.6 years after starting antiretroviral therapy. The chain has TRBV5-6 and TRBJ2-2, with 12 positions matching TRBD1. The TCR comes from a man between 18 and 35 years old with HIV. The CDR3 protein is CASSRGQGAATGELFF. Written as DNA, the CDR3 is TGTGCCAGCAGCAGGGGACAGGGGGCAGCCACCGGGGAGCTGTTTTTT. The complete variable domain, with remaining parts taken from reference TRBV5-6 and TRBJ2-2, reads DAGVTQSPTHLIKTRGQQVTLRCSPKSGHDTVSWYQQALGQGPQFIFQYYEEEERQRGNFPDRFSGHQFPNYSSELNVNALLLGDSALYLCASSRGQGAATGELFFGEGSRLTVL.